This TCR beta chain emerged from a study of blood T cell repertoires in COVID-19. Study-wide context: COVID-19 samples from acute and convalescent phases originated in the United States, Italy and Spain. Sources were T cells, B-cell-depleted T cells, or PBMCs; the material itself was cDNA or gDNA.

V was pared by 5 bases and J by 0 bases, with 13 bases between. This CDR3 has 15 amino acids. Germline V gene sequence: CDR1 SGHVS, CDR2 FNYEAQ. Here immunoSEQ multiplex PCR was the method, and the copy in TCRdb shows in-frame clones only, minus some. The table has some 140,000 clones, around 83% seen once. It was during active infection that Seattle patients were enrolled and then longitudinally followed. The source is a woman between 55 and 75 years old with COVID-19, enrolled during active disease. This rearrangement joins TRBV7-6 to TRBJ1-1, with TRBD1 as a possible D gene (6 bases). Sequencing used peripheral blood. CDR3: CASSPQGQLNTEAFF. The CDR3 bases are TGTGCCAGCAGCCCCCAAGGACAGCTGAACACTGAAGCTTTCTTT.